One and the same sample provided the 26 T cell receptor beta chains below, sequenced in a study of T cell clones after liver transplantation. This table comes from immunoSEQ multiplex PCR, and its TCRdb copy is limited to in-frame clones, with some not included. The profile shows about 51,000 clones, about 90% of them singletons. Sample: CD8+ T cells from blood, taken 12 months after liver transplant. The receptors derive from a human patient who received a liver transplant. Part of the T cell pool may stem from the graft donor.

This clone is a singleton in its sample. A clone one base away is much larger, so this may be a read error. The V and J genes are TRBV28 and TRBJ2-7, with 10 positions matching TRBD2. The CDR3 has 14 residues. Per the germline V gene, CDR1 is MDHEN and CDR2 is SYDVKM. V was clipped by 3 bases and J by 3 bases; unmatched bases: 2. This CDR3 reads CASSFGLADYEQYF. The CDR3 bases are TGTGCCAGCAGTTTCGGACTAGCGGACTACGAGCAGTACTTC.

The CDR3 DNA follows: TGTGCCAGCAGCCTGGACTCCAATGAGCAGTTCTTC. Its translation: CASSLDSNEQFF. This chain uses TRBV7-2 with TRBJ2-1, with D possibly being TRBD2 (5 bases). The ends were cut back, 5 bases at V and 6 bases at J, with 8 bases in the middle. The germline V gene encodes CDR1 SGHTA and CDR2 FQGNSA. This CDR3 has 12 amino acids.

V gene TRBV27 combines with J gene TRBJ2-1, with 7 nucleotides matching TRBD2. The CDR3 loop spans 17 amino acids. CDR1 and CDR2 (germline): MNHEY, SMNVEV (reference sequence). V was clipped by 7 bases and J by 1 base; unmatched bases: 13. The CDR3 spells CASKRGASSGSYNEQFF. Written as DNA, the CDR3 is TGTGCCAGCAAGCGGGGCGCCTCTAGCGGTTCCTACAATGAGCAGTTCTTC.

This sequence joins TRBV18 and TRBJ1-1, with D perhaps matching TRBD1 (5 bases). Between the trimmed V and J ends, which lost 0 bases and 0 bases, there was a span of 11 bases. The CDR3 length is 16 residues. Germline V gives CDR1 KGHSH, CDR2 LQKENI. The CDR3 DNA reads TGTGCCAGCTCACCACCCCGACAGCTTATGAACACTGAAGCTTTCTTT. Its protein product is CASSPPRQLMNTEAFF.

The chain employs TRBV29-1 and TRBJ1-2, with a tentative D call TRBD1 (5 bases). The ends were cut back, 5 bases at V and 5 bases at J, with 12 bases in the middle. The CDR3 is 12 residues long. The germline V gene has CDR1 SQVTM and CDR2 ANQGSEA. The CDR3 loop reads CSVLDIGYGYTF. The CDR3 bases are TGCAGCGTTTTGGACATCGGGTATGGCTACACCTTC.

CDR3 coding DNA: TGTGCCAGCAGTCTCGACGGCTACAATGAGCAGTTCTTC. This translates into CASSLDGYNEQFF. J is TRBJ2-1 and V is TRBV27; no definite D call. V lost 5 bases to trimming and J lost 3 bases, with 8 bases between them. The CDR3 runs to 13 residues. Germline CDR1 reads MNHEY; CDR2 reads SMNVEV (reference sequence).

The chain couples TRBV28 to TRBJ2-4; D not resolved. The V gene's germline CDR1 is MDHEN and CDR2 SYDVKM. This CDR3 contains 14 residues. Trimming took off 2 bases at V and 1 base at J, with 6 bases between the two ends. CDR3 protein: CASSLRVAKNIQYF. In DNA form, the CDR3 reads TGTGCCAGCAGTTTAAGGGTTGCCAAAAACATTCAGTACTTC.

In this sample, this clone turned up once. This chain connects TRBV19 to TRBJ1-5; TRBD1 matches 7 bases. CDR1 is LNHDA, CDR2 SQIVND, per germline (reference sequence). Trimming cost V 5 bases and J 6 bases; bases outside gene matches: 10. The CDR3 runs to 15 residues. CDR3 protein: CASSWNRGEGQPQHF. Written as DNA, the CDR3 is TGTGCCAGTAGTTGGAACAGGGGAGAGGGTCAGCCCCAGCATTTT.

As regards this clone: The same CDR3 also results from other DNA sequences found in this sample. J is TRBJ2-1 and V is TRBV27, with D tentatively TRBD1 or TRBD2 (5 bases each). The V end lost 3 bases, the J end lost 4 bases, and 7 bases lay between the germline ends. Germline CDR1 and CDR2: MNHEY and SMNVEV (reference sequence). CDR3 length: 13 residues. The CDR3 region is CASSLGRYNEQFF. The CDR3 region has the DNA TGTGCCAGCAGTTTGGGACGGTACAATGAGCAGTTCTTC.

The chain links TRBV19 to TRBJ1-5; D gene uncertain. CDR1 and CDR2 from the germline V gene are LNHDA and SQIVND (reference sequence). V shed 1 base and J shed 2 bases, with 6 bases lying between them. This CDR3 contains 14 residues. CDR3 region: CASSIGYGNQPQHF. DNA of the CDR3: TGTGCCAGTAGTATAGGATACGGCAATCAGCCCCAGCATTTT.

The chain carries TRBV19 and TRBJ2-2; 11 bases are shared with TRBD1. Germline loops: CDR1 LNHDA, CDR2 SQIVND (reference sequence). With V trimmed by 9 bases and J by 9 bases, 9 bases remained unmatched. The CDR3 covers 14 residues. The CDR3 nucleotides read TGTGCCAGCACATTCGGACAGGGGGCGTGGGAGCTGTTTTTT. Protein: CASTFGQGAWELFF.

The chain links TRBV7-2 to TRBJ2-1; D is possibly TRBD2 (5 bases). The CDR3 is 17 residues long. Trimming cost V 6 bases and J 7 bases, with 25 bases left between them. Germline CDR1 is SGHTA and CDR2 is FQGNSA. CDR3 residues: CASSLGWRGSGWNEQFF. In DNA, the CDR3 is TGTGCCAGCAGTCTAGGGTGGCGAGGTTCGGGGTGGAATGAGCAGTTCTTC.

Here the CDR3 reads CASTGQGAHEQYF. CDR3 coding DNA: TGTGCCAGCACAGGACAGGGGGCCCACGAGCAGTACTTC. The chain is built from TRBV28 and TRBJ2-7, with 11 bases identical to TRBD1. The V gene's germline CDR1 is MDHEN and CDR2 SYDVKM. The CDR3 length is 13 residues. The V segment lost 7 bases and the J segment 5 bases; nucleotides outside the gene matches: 4.

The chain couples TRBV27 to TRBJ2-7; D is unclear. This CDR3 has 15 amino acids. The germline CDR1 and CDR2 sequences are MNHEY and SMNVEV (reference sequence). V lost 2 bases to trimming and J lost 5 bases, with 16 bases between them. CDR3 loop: CASSLSGVGADEQYF. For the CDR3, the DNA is TGTGCCAGCAGTTTAAGTGGGGTTGGAGCTGACGAGCAGTACTTC.

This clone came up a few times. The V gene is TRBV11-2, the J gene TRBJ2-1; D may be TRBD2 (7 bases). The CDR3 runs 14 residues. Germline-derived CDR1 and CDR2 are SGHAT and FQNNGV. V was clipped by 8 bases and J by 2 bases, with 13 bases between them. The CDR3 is CASEQRDTYNEQFF. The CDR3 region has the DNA TGTGCCAGCGAGCAGCGGGACACCTACAATGAGCAGTTCTTC.

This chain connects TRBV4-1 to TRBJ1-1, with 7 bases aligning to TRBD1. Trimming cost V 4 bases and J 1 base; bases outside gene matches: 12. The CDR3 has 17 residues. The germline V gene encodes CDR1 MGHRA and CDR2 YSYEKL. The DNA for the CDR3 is TGCGCCAGCAGCCCCCCCCGGGCAGGGGGTGGGAACACTGAAGCTTTCTTT. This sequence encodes CASSPPRAGGGNTEAFF.

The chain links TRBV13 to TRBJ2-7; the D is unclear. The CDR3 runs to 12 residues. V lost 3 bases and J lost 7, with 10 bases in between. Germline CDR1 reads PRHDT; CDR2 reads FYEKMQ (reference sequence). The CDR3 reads CASSFWGQEQYF. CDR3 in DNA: TGTGCCAGCAGCTTTTGGGGTCAGGAGCAGTACTTC.

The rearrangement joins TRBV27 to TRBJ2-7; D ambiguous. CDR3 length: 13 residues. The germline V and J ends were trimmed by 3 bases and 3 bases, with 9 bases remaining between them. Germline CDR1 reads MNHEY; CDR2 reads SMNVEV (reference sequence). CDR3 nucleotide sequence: TGTGCCAGCAGTTTGGAGATAAACTACGAGCAGTACTTC. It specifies CASSLEINYEQYF.

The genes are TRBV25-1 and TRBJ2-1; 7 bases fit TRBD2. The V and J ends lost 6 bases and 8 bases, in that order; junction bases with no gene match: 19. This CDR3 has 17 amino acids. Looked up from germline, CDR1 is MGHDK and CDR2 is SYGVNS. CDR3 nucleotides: TGTGCCAGCAGCCCCGCTAAAGGCGGCGGGAGTGTGTATGAGCAGTTCTTC. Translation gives CASSPAKGGGSVYEQFF.

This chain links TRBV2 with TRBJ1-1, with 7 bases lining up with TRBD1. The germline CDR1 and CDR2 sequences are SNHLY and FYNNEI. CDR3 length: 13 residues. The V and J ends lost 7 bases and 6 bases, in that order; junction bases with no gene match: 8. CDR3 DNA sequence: TGTGCCAGCACCGAGGGGGCGCCCCCTGAAGCTTTCTTT. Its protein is CASTEGAPPEAFF.

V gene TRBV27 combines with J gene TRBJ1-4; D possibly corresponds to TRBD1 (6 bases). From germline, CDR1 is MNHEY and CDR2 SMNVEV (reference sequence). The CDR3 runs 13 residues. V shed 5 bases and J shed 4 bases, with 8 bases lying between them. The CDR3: CASSGQNNEKLFF. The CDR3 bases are TGTGCCAGCAGTGGACAGAATAATGAAAAACTGTTTTTT.

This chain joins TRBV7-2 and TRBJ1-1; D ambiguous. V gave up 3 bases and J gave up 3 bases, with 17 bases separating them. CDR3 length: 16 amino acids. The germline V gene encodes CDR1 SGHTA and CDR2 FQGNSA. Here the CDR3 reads CASSFGLTFVDTEAFF. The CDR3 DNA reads TGTGCCAGCAGCTTTGGCCTTACTTTCGTGGACACTGAAGCTTTCTTT.

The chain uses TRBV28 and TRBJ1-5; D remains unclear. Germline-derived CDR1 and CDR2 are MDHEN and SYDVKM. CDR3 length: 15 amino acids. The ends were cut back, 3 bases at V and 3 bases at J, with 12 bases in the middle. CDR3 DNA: TGTGCCAGCAGTTTTTGGGGTAGTACCAATCAGCCCCAGCATTTT. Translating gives CASSFWGSTNQPQHF.

The CDR3 spells CASSFPLAGGSNTGELFF. CDR3 DNA: TGTGCCAGCAGTTTCCCCCTCGCAGGGGGATCGAACACCGGGGAGCTGTTTTTT. V and J are TRBV27 and TRBJ2-2; 7 positions agree with TRBD1. From germline, CDR1 is MNHEY and CDR2 SMNVEV (reference sequence). The CDR3 runs to 18 residues. The V and J ends lost 3 bases and 0 bases, in that order; junction bases with no gene match: 10.

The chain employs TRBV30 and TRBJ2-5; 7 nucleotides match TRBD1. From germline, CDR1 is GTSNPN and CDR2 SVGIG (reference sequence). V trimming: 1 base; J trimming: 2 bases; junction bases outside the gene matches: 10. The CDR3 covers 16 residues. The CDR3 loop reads CAWSAITGQPQETQYF. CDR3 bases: TGTGCCTGGAGTGCTATTACGGGACAGCCACAAGAGACCCAGTACTTC.

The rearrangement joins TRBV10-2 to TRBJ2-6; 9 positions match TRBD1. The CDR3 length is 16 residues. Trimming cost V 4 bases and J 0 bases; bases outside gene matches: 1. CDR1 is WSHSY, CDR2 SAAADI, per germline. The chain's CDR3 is CASSVTGGSGANVLTF. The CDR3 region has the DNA TGCGCCAGCAGTGTGACAGGGGGCTCTGGGGCCAACGTCCTGACTTTC.